The 31 T cell receptor beta chains below all came from one sample that was sequenced in a study of blood T cell repertoires in COVID-19. Assay: immunoSEQ multiplex PCR; the TCRdb copy retains only in-frame clones and omits some. Found here are about 300,000 clones, around 89% of them singletons; the top ten hold around 4.4%. The sequenced sample consisted of PBMCs or T cells enriched from blood (not recorded which). These receptor sequences come from a woman aged 18-29 years with acute COVID-19.

This clone appeared many times. The rearrangement uses TRBV29-1 and TRBJ2-7, with a weak D call TRBD1 (5 bases). CDR3 length equals 13 residues. Trimming shortened V by 3 bases and J by 6 bases, and 15 bases separated the two germline ends. CDR1 SQVTM and CDR2 ANQGSEA come from the germline V gene. The CDR3 here is CSVDGTGQGEQYF. Written as DNA, the CDR3 is TGCAGCGTTGATGGTACGGGTCAGGGCGAGCAGTACTTC.

CDR3 nucleotides: TGTGCCACCAGTGATTTTTCCGGGGAGGATGGCTACACCTTC. This sequence encodes CATSDFSGEDGYTF. The chain uses TRBV24-1 and TRBJ1-2; D ambiguous. This CDR3 has 14 amino acids. Germline V lookup: CDR1 KGHDR, CDR2 SFDVKD. The V and J ends lost 1 base and 6 bases respectively, with 11 bases between them.

This chain uses TRBV3-1 (or the pseudogene TRBV3-2) with TRBJ1-2; tentative D call: TRBD1 (5 bases). Germline CDR1 LGHDT, CDR2 YNNKEL (reference sequence). The length of the CDR3 is 14 residues. V lost 0 bases and J 3 bases, leaving 8 bases between the germline ends. CDR3 region: CASSQDGGYYGYTF. CDR3 coding DNA: TGTGCCAGCAGCCAAGATGGGGGGTACTATGGCTACACCTTC.

The J gene is TRBJ2-2, the V gene TRBV6-5; TRBD1 might be the D (6 bases). The CDR3 runs 14 residues. The germline gives CDR1 MNHEY, CDR2 SVGAGI. Trimming cost V 5 bases and J 5 bases, with 12 bases left between them. The CDR3 is CASSRNRETGELFF. CDR3 sequence (DNA): TGTGCCAGCAGTCGAAACAGGGAAACCGGGGAGCTGTTTTTT.

The chain carries TRBV3-1 (or the pseudogene TRBV3-2) and TRBJ2-7; TRBD2 aligns across 8 bases. The V segment lost 3 bases and the J segment 7 bases; nucleotides outside the gene matches: 11. There are 15 residues in the CDR3. Germline CDR1 reads LGHDT; CDR2 reads YNNKEL (reference sequence). The CDR3 loop reads CASSQVAGSTGEQYF. The CDR3 DNA reads TGTGCCAGCAGCCAGGTAGCGGGATCCACGGGTGAGCAGTACTTC.

The chain combines TRBV7-9 with TRBJ1-2; TRBD1 aligns across 7 bases. Germline V gene data show CDR1 as SEHNR and CDR2 as FQNEAQ (reference sequence). The length of the CDR3 is 15 residues. Trimming at V came to 5 bases and at J to 2 bases, leaving 8 bases not matched to a gene. The DNA of the CDR3 is TGTGCCAGCAGCCCACGGACAGGCTCGAACTATGGCTACACCTTC. Amino acid sequence: CASSPRTGSNYGYTF.

The chain carries TRBV12-5 and TRBJ2-5; TRBD1 aligns across 12 bases. The V and J ends lost 3 bases and 5 bases, in that order; junction bases with no gene match: 4. Germline V gives CDR1 LGHNT, CDR2 FRNRAP. This CDR3 contains 15 residues. DNA for the CDR3: TGTGCTAGTGGTTTAGGGACAGGGGGCAGGGAGACCCAGTACTTC. Encoded protein: CASGLGTGGRETQYF.

This clone appeared a single time. The rearrangement joins TRBV27 to TRBJ1-3; 7 bases match TRBD1. Per germline, CDR1 MNHEY and CDR2 SMNVEV (reference sequence). The CDR3 sequence is 17 residues long. Trimming cost V 2 bases and J 0 bases; bases outside gene matches: 7. DNA of the CDR3: TGTGCCAGCAGTTTAACCGGGACAGTTTCCTCTGGAAACACCATATATTTT. Its protein is CASSLTGTVSSGNTIYF.

J is TRBJ2-7 and V is TRBV6-5; D might be TRBD2 (6 bases). Trimming left V 6 bases short and J 10 bases short, with 22 bases between. The CDR3 covers 14 residues. Germline loops: CDR1 MNHEY, CDR2 SVGAGI. CDR3 sequence reads: CASRKAGGGIFQYF. As DNA, the CDR3 is TGTGCCAGCAGGAAAGCCGGGGGTGGCATATTTCAGTACTTC.

V gene TRBV9 combines with J gene TRBJ2-5; 7 nucleotides match TRBD1. CDR3 length equals 13 residues. The V and J ends lost 3 bases and 4 bases, in that order; junction bases with no gene match: 3. Germline V CDR1 and CDR2: SGDLS, YYNGEE. The CDR3 sequence is CASSETGLETQYF. As DNA, the CDR3 is TGTGCCAGCAGCGAGACAGGGCTAGAGACCCAGTACTTC.

This clone came up once. V and J are TRBV11-2 and TRBJ1-2; D may be TRBD1 (6 bases). Germline loops: CDR1 SGHAT, CDR2 FQNNGV. The CDR3 runs 15 residues. V shed 4 bases and J shed 7 bases, with 19 bases lying between them. CDR3 loop: CASSYPQGGAGGYTF. CDR3 nucleotide sequence: TGTGCCAGCAGCTACCCCCAAGGGGGGGCGGGTGGCTACACCTTC. Looking up the rest from reference TRBV11-2 and TRBJ1-2 gives the full variable domain: EAGVAQSPRYKIIEKRQSVAFWCNPISGHATLYWYQQILGQGPKLLIQFQNNGVVDDSQLPKDRFSAERLKGVDSTLKIQPAKLEDSAVYLCASSYPQGGAGGYTFGSGTRLTVV.

The rearrangement uses TRBV3-1 (or the pseudogene TRBV3-2) and TRBJ1-1; tentative D call: TRBD1 (6 bases). This CDR3 region has 14 residues. V lost 1 base and J lost 4, with 10 bases in between. Germline V gene lookup returns CDR1 LGHDT and CDR2 YNNKEL (reference sequence). Here the CDR3 DNA reads TGTGCCAGCAGCCAAGTAGGGGGGGCCACTGAAGCTTTCTTT. Its translation is CASSQVGGATEAFF.

The gene calls are TRBV6-6 and TRBJ1-4; 9 bases fit TRBD1. J lost 2 bases, V lost 4 bases, and 5 bases had no gene match. This CDR3 is built from 16 residues. The germline CDR1 and CDR2 sequences are MNHNY and SVGAGI (reference sequence). CDR3 bases: TGTGCCAGCAGTTCCGGGACAGGGACCACTAATGAAAAACTGTTTTTT. Amino acid sequence: CASSSGTGTTNEKLFF.

This clone was recorded once. V is TRBV2 and J is TRBJ1-3; 8 bases line up with TRBD1. The junction had 10 bases not matched to a gene; V was cut back by 8 bases and J by 4 bases. This CDR3 has 15 amino acids. The germline CDR1 and CDR2 sequences are SNHLY and FYNNEI. CDR3 loop: CASATGWTGGNTIYF. CDR3 in DNA: TGTGCCAGCGCGACCGGTTGGACAGGGGGAAACACCATATATTTT.

V is TRBV15 and J is TRBJ2-3; D not certain. Trimming removed 0 bases at V and 1 base at J, with 11 bases between. The CDR3 has 16 amino acids. Germline V lookup: CDR1 LNHNV, CDR2 YYDKDF (reference sequence). CDR3 amino acids: CATSRDYAEGTDTQYF. CDR3 bases: TGTGCCACCAGCAGAGATTATGCGGAAGGCACAGATACGCAGTATTTT.

This chain links TRBV3-1 (or the pseudogene TRBV3-2) with TRBJ2-3, with 13 bases identical to TRBD2. Germline assignment: CDR1 LGHDT and CDR2 YNNKEL (reference sequence). The trim removed 4 bases at V and 4 bases at J, leaving 8 bases unmatched. This CDR3 is built from 17 residues. The CDR3 bases are TGTGCCAGCAGCCTTATAGGACTAGCGGGAGTGGCAGATACGCAGTATTTT. It specifies CASSLIGLAGVADTQYF.

V and J are TRBV30 and TRBJ1-1; D is possibly TRBD1 (6 bases). Germline CDR1 is GTSNPN and CDR2 is SVGIG (reference sequence). The CDR3 is 14 amino acids. The CDR3 sequence: CVSISSPGQGRAFF. For the CDR3, the DNA is TGTGTGTCAATCTCCTCCCCGGGACAAGGAAGAGCTTTCTTT.

The sample holds one count of this clone. CDR3 sequence (DNA): TGTGCCAGCAGCCCAAACGAACTTTCCGAGCAGTACTTC. It is translated as CASSPNELSEQYF. The J gene is TRBJ2-7, the V gene TRBV28, with D uncertain. Trimming removed 6 bases at V and 6 bases at J, with 15 bases between. This CDR3 comprises 13 residues. Per germline, CDR1 MDHEN and CDR2 SYDVKM.

This rearrangement joins TRBV30 to TRBJ2-1; 13 bases line up with TRBD2. The J segment lost 7 bases and the V segment lost 2 bases, leaving 8 bases of the junction unmatched. Germline CDR1 reads GTSNPN; CDR2 reads SVGIG (reference sequence). The CDR3 extends over 16 amino acids. CDR3 region: CAWSRGTSGRGNEQFF. Written as DNA, the CDR3 is TGTGCCTGGAGTCGAGGAACTAGCGGGAGGGGAAATGAGCAGTTCTTC.

V and J are TRBV21-1 and TRBJ2-3; the D call TRBD2 from the table was never checked on the DNA. TRBV21-1 is a recognized pseudogene. This CDR3 region has 16 residues. CDR3 sequence (DNA): TGTGCCAGCAGCAAAGCGCTAGCGGGACTCACAGATACGCAGTATTTT. This encodes CASSKALAGLTDTQYF.

The genes are TRBV28 and TRBJ1-5, with D tentatively TRBD1 (6 bases). Trimming cost V 3 bases and J 7 bases, with 22 bases left between them. Germline CDR1 is MDHEN and CDR2 is SYDVKM. This CDR3 region has 17 residues. The CDR3 DNA reads as TGTGCCAGCAGTTTTTCCCCGCGGGAGGGGGTTTGGCAGCCCCAGCATTTT. Residues: CASSFSPREGVWQPQHF.

The genes are TRBV7-3 and TRBJ1-1, with D uncertain. Trimming stripped 2 bases from V and 3 bases from J, with 7 bases between. The length of the CDR3 is 13 residues. CDR1 and CDR2 (germline): SGHTA, FQGTGA. DNA of the CDR3: TGTGCCAGCAGCTTATTTGAGTACACTGAAGCTTTCTTT. Encoded protein: CASSLFEYTEAFF.

V is TRBV9 and J is TRBJ1-1, with 7 bases matching TRBD1. CDR1 and CDR2 from the germline V gene are SGDLS and YYNGEE. The junction had 5 bases not matched to a gene; V was cut back by 2 bases and J by 1 base. This CDR3 spans 15 amino acids. DNA of the CDR3: TGTGCCAGCAGCGTCCGACAGGGAACGAACACTGAAGCTTTCTTT. Translating gives CASSVRQGTNTEAFF.

The CDR3 loop reads CASSLVISTDTQYF. Here the CDR3 DNA reads TGTGCCAGCAGCTTAGTTATTAGCACAGATACGCAGTATTTT. The V gene is TRBV7-9, the J gene TRBJ2-3; D is ambiguous. The CDR3 has 14 amino acids. Germline V gene sequence: CDR1 SEHNR, CDR2 FQNEAQ (reference sequence). V was cut by 1 base and J by 0 bases, with 5 bases left in between. The variable domain in full, completed from reference TRBV7-9 and TRBJ2-3, reads DTGVSQNPRHKITKRGQNVTFRCDPISEHNRLYWYRQTLGQGPEFLTYFQNEAQLEKSRLLSDRFSAERPKGSFSTLEIQRTEQGDSAMYLCASSLVISTDTQYFGPGTRLTVL.

The chain employs TRBV27 and TRBJ2-4; 7 bases align to TRBD2. Germline trimming cut 4 bases from V and 9 bases from J; bases unmatched to any gene: 0. This CDR3 region has 11 residues. The germline gives CDR1 MNHEY, CDR2 SMNVEV (reference sequence). The CDR3 region is CASSSSGIQYF. The CDR3, as DNA: TGTGCCAGCAGTTCTAGCGGCATTCAGTACTTC.

The chain couples TRBV28 to TRBJ2-7; no firm D call. V shed 3 bases and J shed 3 bases, with 12 bases lying between them. The CDR3 loop spans 14 amino acids. Germline CDR1 MDHEN, CDR2 SYDVKM. CDR3 sequence (DNA): TGTGCCAGCAGTTTGGGTGGCGGCCACTACGAGCAGTACTTC. As protein: CASSLGGGHYEQYF.

The genes are TRBV27 and TRBJ1-4; 7 bases match TRBD1. The CDR3 is 13 amino acids. Germline V gene lookup returns CDR1 MNHEY and CDR2 SMNVEV (reference sequence). The V gene end was trimmed by 6 bases and the J gene end by 8 bases; junction bases not matched to a gene: 6. The CDR3 spells CASRITGEEKLFF. CDR3 nucleotide sequence: TGTGCCAGCAGGATTACAGGGGAGGAAAAACTGTTTTTT.

The CDR3 spells CASTNPGQGNQPQHF. The CDR3 DNA is TGTGCCAGCACCAACCCCGGACAGGGGAATCAGCCCCAGCATTTT. The chain uses TRBV28 and TRBJ1-5; 9 nucleotides align to TRBD1. Germline CDR1 MDHEN, CDR2 SYDVKM. The CDR3 extends over 15 amino acids. V trimming: 7 bases; J trimming: 4 bases; junction bases outside the gene matches: 8. Full variable domain (outside the CDR3, taken from reference TRBV28 and TRBJ1-5): DVKVTQSSRYLVKRTGEKVFLECVQDMDHENMFWYRQDPGLGLRLIYFSYDVKMKEKGDIPEGYSVSREKKERFSLILESASTNQTSMYLCASTNPGQGNQPQHFGDGTRLSIL.

V and J are TRBV11-3 and TRBJ2-3; 9 nucleotides line up with TRBD2. Germline values: CDR1 SGHNT, CDR2 YENEEA. V dropped 5 bases and J dropped 4; count of bases not matched to a gene: 10. This CDR3 contains 16 residues. The CDR3 sequence: CASSLLAGGQADTQYF. CDR3 nucleotide sequence: TGTGCCAGCAGCCTCCTCGCGGGAGGGCAGGCAGATACGCAGTATTTT.

The chain links TRBV5-5 to TRBJ2-7; 9 positions match TRBD1. Trimming removed 2 bases from V and 3 bases from J; junction bases left unmatched: 3. The CDR3 sequence is 14 residues long. CDR1 and CDR2 (germline): SGHKS, YYEKEE (reference sequence). Written as DNA, the CDR3 is TGTGCCAGCAGCTTCGGGACAGGGCTCTACGAGCAGTACTTC. This codes for CASSFGTGLYEQYF.

The chain has TRBV18 and TRBJ2-3; D is perhaps TRBD2 (5 bases). V lost 5 bases, J lost 5 bases, and 20 bases lay in between. Germline CDR1 is KGHSH and CDR2 is LQKENI. The CDR3 spans 16 residues. CDR3 nucleotide sequence: TGTGCCAGCTCATCCTTGGAGGCCCCGGGGTTAGATACGCAGTATTTT. As protein: CASSSLEAPGLDTQYF.